Listed below are T cell receptor beta chains from one sample, sequenced in a study of TIL therapy for anti-PD-1-resistant metastatic lung cancer. Assay used: immunoSEQ multiplex PCR; TCRdb lists only in-frame clones, some missing. The sample lists tens of thousands of clones, about three quarters occurring once. The material sequenced was tumor tissue, taken at baseline. These receptors were collected from a person aged 30 to 80 with non-small cell lung cancer. The CDR3 runs from the conserved cysteine through the conserved F or W. A D gene is named only where the DNA matches it firmly. Expanded clones are given a class, and other clones once, few, many or no size at all.

v_call	clone_size	j_call	d_call	cdr3_nt	cdr3_aa
TRBV19	-	TRBJ2-6	TRBD1	TGTGCCAGTAGTAACAAGGGGGCTGCGGCTGGGGCCAACGTCCTGACTTTC	CASSNKGAAAGANVLTF
TRBV7-9	-	TRBJ1-6	-	TGTGCCAGCAGCTCTAATACCAGGGGTTGGTCACCCCTCCACTTT	CASSSNTRGWSPLHF
TRBV7-9	-	TRBJ2-3	-	TGTGCCAGCAGTCCCCAGGACGCAGATACGCAGTATTTT	CASSPQDADTQYF
TRBV25-1	-	TRBJ2-1	TRBD2	TGTGCCAGCGAAATAGCGGGGAGCTCCTACAATGAGCAGTTCTTC	CASEIAGSSYNEQFF
TRBV19	-	TRBJ2-3	-	TGTGCCAGTAGTATAGCTGGGCGCACAGATACGCAGTATTTT	CASSIAGRTDTQYF
TRBV19	-	TRBJ2-5	-	TGTGCCAGTAGTGGGACTTACCAAGAGACCCAGTACTTC	CASSGTYQETQYF
TRBV10-1	-	TRBJ1-1	-	TGCGCCAGCAGTGAGGGGCCAGGAGGGGCGAACACTGAAGCTTTCTTT	CASSEGPGGANTEAFF
TRBV5-1	-	TRBJ2-5	-	TGCGCCAGCAGCTTGCGGAGGGGTGAGACCCAGTACTTC	CASSLRRGETQYF
TRBV2	-	TRBJ2-7	TRBD1	TGTGCCAGCAGGGCAGGGGGCTGGGAGCAGTACTTC	CASRAGGWEQYF
TRBV2	-	TRBJ2-3	TRBD2	TGTGCCAGCAGTCGGCGCGGGAGGGTAGGGGCAGATACGCAGTATTTT	CASSRRGRVGADTQYF
TRBV15	-	TRBJ2-3	TRBD2	TGTGCCACCAGCGGGGACTACACAGATACGCAGTATTTT	CATSGDYTDTQYF
TRBV6-5	few	TRBJ1-1	-	TGTGCCAGCAGTTACTCTGGAGGAACTGAAGCTTTCTTT	CASSYSGGTEAFF
TRBV6-5	few	TRBJ2-7	TRBD2	TGTGCCAGCAGTTTTCTGACTAGCGGGAGCGACGAGCAGTACTTC	CASSFLTSGSDEQYF
TRBV6-5	-	TRBJ2-3	-	TGTGCCAGCAGAGAACTCGATACGCAGTATTTT	CASRELDTQYF
TRBV20-1	-	TRBJ1-1	-	TGCAGTGCTAGGTCCCCGAATGAAGCTTTCTTT	CSARSPNEAFF
TRBV11-2	-	TRBJ2-1	TRBD1	TGTGCCAGCAGCTTAGATGGGGACAGCGGTGAGCAGTTCTTC	CASSLDGDSGEQFF